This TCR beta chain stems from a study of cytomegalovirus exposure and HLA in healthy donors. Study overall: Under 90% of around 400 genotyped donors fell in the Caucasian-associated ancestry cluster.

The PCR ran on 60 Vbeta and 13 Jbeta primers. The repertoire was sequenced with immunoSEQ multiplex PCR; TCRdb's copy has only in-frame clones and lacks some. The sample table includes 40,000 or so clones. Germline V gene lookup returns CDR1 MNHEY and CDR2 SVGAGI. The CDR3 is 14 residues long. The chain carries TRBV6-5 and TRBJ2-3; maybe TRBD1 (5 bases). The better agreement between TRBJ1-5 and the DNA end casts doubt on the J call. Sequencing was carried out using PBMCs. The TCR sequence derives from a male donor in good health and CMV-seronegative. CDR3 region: CASSLGGGTDTQHF. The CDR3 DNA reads TGTGCCAGCAGTTTGGGCGGGGGTACAGATACGCAGCATTTT.